This T cell receptor (beta chain) was identified during a study of low-dose radiotherapy and immunotherapy resistance in tumors. About the study: A total of 6.5 Gy was given to Cohort 1 as 0.5 Gy per fraction every 2 weeks. Cohort 2, a group dosed every two weeks at 1 Gy per fraction, received 13 Gy in total over 26 weeks.

This CDR3 is built from 14 residues. The germline V gene encodes CDR1 SGDLS and CDR2 YYNGEE. Trimming stripped 0 bases from V and 8 bases from J, with 14 bases between. This clonotype was found many times. TRAV- and TRBV-specific primers, spanning alpha and beta chains, primed first-strand cDNA. With a V-primer adapter and a constant-region primer, TCRs were amplified for roughly 20 PCR cycles. TCRdb processed the reads anew with MiXCR; each CDR3 protein has one entry. The table shows tens of thousands of distinct CDR3 sequences, with about a fifth occurring only once. Time point defined: after trial treatment. This sample's treatment: LDRT plus nivolumab, ipilimumab, low-dose cyclophosphamide and aspirin (RACIN trial). The treatment that donors received included nivolumab, ipilimumab, aspirin, low-dose cyclophosphamide and low-dose radiotherapy.

Source: PBMCs, taken after low-dose radiotherapy plus immunotherapy. The chain couples TRBV9 to TRBJ1-1; a possible D gene is TRBD1 (6 bases). The clonotype was recovered from a female donor with ovarian cancer. The CDR3 DNA reads as TGTGCCAGCAGCGTAGTGGGGGCATGGGACGAAGCTTTCTTT. This translates into CASSVVGAWDEAFF.